The rows below give T cell receptor beta chains drawn from one sample of a study of blood T cell repertoires in COVID-19. Profiling relied on immunoSEQ multiplex PCR, and the TCRdb table lists in-frame clones only, not all of them. This table holds a few hundred thousand clones, roughly 80% found once. The source material was PBMCs or T cells enriched from blood (not recorded which). The source is a woman in her thirties or forties with acute COVID-19. CDR3s include the opening cysteine and the closing phenylalanine or tryptophan. The D gene is left open where the match is weak. Size tells how often a clone was seen (once, few, many) or the class of an expanded clone, and some rows leave it out.

v_call	clone_size	j_call	d_call	cdr3_nt	cdr3_aa
TRBV28	NA	TRBJ2-3	TRBD2	TGTGCCAGCAGTTTAATGAGCGGGAGGTTCACAGATACGCAGTATTTT	CASSLMSGRFTDTQYF
TRBV7-9	NA	TRBJ1-4	TRBD1	TGTGCCAGCAGCTTAGAGGGTAGGACAGGAGGAACAACTAATGAAAAACTGTTTTTT	CASSLEGRTGGTTNEKLFF
TRBV27	few	TRBJ2-1	NA	TGTGCCAGCAGTTTAGGATGGACAGACACATACAATGAGCAGTTCTTC	CASSLGWTDTYNEQFF
TRBV19	NA	TRBJ2-1	TRBD2	TGTGCCAGTAGTATAGACAGCGGGGGGGTCTCCTACAATGAGCAGTTCTTC	CASSIDSGGVSYNEQFF
TRBV28	NA	TRBJ1-2	TRBD1	TGTGCCAGCAGTTTCCGGACAGGTCGATATGGCTACACCTTC	CASSFRTGRYGYTF
TRBV19	NA	TRBJ2-7	TRBD1	TGTGCCAGTAGTCCGGGGACAGGGGTTGAGGAGCAGTACTTC	CASSPGTGVEEQYF
TRBV7-9	NA	TRBJ1-2	TRBD1	TGTGCCAGCAGCTTGGCAGGGGGCAATGGCTACACCTTC	CASSLAGGNGYTF
TRBV7-9	NA	TRBJ1-1	NA	TGTGCCAGCAGCTTAGTTCAGGCCGCGGGGGCTGAAGCTTTCTTT	CASSLVQAAGAEAFF
TRBV20-1	NA	TRBJ2-3	TRBD2	TGCAGTGCTAGAGGCGGGACTAGGGTTGGTTTT	CSARGGTRVGF
TRBV5-4	NA	TRBJ1-1	TRBD1	TGTGCCAGCAGCCCGAAACGACAGGGGCGCAGGGTGGGGGACACTGAAGCTTTCTTT	CASSPKRQGRRVGDTEAFF
TRBV11-2	few	TRBJ2-7	TRBD1	TGTGCCAGCAGCTTTGACAGGGGGCGTTTCGAGCAGTACTTC	CASSFDRGRFEQYF
TRBV19	once	TRBJ1-2	NA	TGTGCCAGCAATGACAGGAGGGGCTACACCTTC	CASNDRRGYTF
TRBV7-2	NA	TRBJ2-1	NA	TGTGCCAGCAGCCCCTCAAGCTATAGTGAGCAGTTCTTC	CASSPSSYSEQFF
TRBV10-2	once	TRBJ2-1	TRBD1	TGCGCCAGCAGCTCGACAGGGTTCAATGAGCAGTTCTTC	CASSSTGFNEQFF
TRBV30	NA	TRBJ1-2	TRBD1	TGTGCCTGGAGTGCCGGACAGGGGATGTTGGGTGGCTACACCTTC	CAWSAGQGMLGGYTF
TRBV11-3	NA	TRBJ2-1	TRBD2	TGTGCCAGCAGCTTAGGAGGGACTAGCGGTTACAATGAGCAGTTCTTC	CASSLGGTSGYNEQFF
TRBV18	NA	TRBJ2-7	TRBD2	TGTGCCAGCTCACCACGAATGGGAGGGTCCTACGAGCAGTACTTC	CASSPRMGGSYEQYF
TRBV5-1	NA	TRBJ1-2	NA	TGCGCCAGCAGCTTCCTGGGACTTAACTATGGCTACACCTTC	CASSFLGLNYGYTF